Described below is a single T cell receptor beta chain sequence and its context. The source of the sample is a study of blood T cell repertoires in COVID-19. About the research overall: There were acute and convalescent COVID-19 samples, and they came from the United States, Italy and Spain.

Sequencing used immunoSEQ multiplex PCR; TCRdb keeps in-frame clones, though not all of them. The sample consists of under 250,000 clones, over 80% of them appearing once. The V gene's germline CDR1 is SEHNR and CDR2 FQNEAQ (reference sequence). Trimming at V came to 5 bases and at J to 6 bases, leaving 4 bases not matched to a gene. This CDR3 has 14 residues. Participants spanned ages about 18 to 90 years and resided in 20 to 30 US areas. Participants' reported clinical history set cohort assignment. This TCR derives from a middle-aged woman who had been exposed to COVID-19. The gene calls are TRBV7-9 and TRBJ1-4; 9 bases map to TRBD1. Material: PBMCs or T cells enriched from blood (not recorded which). The chain's CDR3 is CASSLRTGDEKLFF. CDR3 in DNA: TGTGCCAGCAGCCTCCGGACAGGGGATGAAAAACTGTTTTTT.